This T cell receptor beta chain was observed in a study of blood T cell repertoires in COVID-19 (TCRdb year 2020). A note on the overall study: Collaborator samples came from the United States, Italy and Spain and covered acute and convalescent phases of COVID-19. Samples were obtained from the ongoing ImmuneRACE study (first 160 participants) and from over 1,000 subjects provided by 6 global collaborators. Where available, HLA class I and class II types were taken from metadata supplied by the sample provider and were not determined by assay-based typing. The sample metadata nearly always contained a de-identified subject ID, COVID-19 status, age in years and sex. The material from the prospective study consisted of cDNA or gDNA derived from T cells, B-cell-depleted T cells, or PBMCs. The repertoires were released in a freely available public database meant as a resource for research on the immune response to SARS-CoV-2. The dataset comprised deeply sampled blood TCRbeta repertoires from subjects exposed to, actively infected with, or recovered from COVID-19.

Here is what the overall study found, with its caveats: How much clinical and demographic metadata was included differed by source and by participant, and the metadata was provided uncurated.

The CDR3, from cysteine to phenylalanine, totals 15 residues. Here the CDR3 DNA is all that survives: 45 bases in frame from base 1. Germline trimming: 5 bases from V, 9 bases from J; junction bases outside gene matches: 14. From the germline V gene (reference sequence), CDR1 is SGHNT and CDR2 is YYREEE. The immunoSEQ Assay, a bias-controlled multiplex PCR, was used to amplify TCRbeta CDR3 regions from genomic DNA. On the authors' methods: The number of nucleated cells in each sample was estimated by amplification of reference gene primers within the assay. To quantify the absolute abundance of each unique TCRbeta CDR3 rearrangement, sequence reads were collapsed and filtered. For each sample, productive Simpson clonality was calculated as the square root of Simpson's diversity index across productive rearrangements. Entries here come from immuneACCESS through TCRdb and include only in-frame sequences with V and J called. Some clones fail to appear in such tables; in the studies checked, an unresolved V gene covers under half of the shortfall, and the cause of the remainder is unknown. That table is the source of V, J and clone size, and D and trimming were worked out from the DNA. Here the sample has some 230,000 clones; approximately 81% occur a single time. The ten largest clones capture around 0.98% of the sample.

This clone was picked up a small number of times. What antigen it recognizes has not been identified. One base away there is no much larger clone; base qualities are not given. Whole blood was collected in K2EDTA tubes by collaborating institutions according to the institutions' own protocols. For TCRbeta analysis, collaborator samples were shipped as frozen whole blood, as isolated PBMCs, or as DNA extracted from either sample type. The source of this sequence is a man aged 40-49 years with acute or convalescent COVID-19. The sequenced material came from peripheral blood. The sequence is built from TRBV5-4 and TRBJ2-1, with 7 bases aligning to TRBD1. The bases read TGTGCCAGCAGTAGTCCTTTCCAGGGGGTGAGTGAGCAGTTCTTC. Protein translation: CASSSPFQGVSEQFF.